The 11 T cell receptor beta chains below come from one sample, sequenced in a study of shared clonotypes between healthy human individuals. This table comes from immunoSEQ multiplex PCR, and its TCRdb copy is limited to in-frame clones, with some not included. The data show just under 350,000 clones, with around 67% seen just once and 10% held by the top ten. The material sequenced was memory CD4+ T cells sorted from blood. The subset: CD45RA-negative fraction. All receptors derive from a man aged 25-40 years in good health.

The chain has TRBV2 and TRBJ1-5, with a possible D match to TRBD1 (5 bases). Germline CDR1 and CDR2: SNHLY and FYNNEI. The CDR3 loop spans 14 amino acids. The V and J ends lost 6 bases and 4 bases respectively, with 13 bases between them. The CDR3 sequence: CASRGPGPNQPQHF. For the CDR3, the DNA is TGTGCCAGCAGGGGGCCAGGCCCAAATCAGCCCCAGCATTTT.

The rearrangement uses TRBV10-3 and TRBJ2-2; 7 positions agree with TRBD1. The junction had 2 bases not matched to a gene; V was cut back by 0 bases and J by 1 base. CDR3 length: 16 residues. The germline V gene encodes CDR1 ENHRY and CDR2 SYGVKD. The CDR3 protein is CAISESAGGNTGELFF. CDR3 in DNA: TGTGCCATCAGTGAGTCGGCAGGGGGGAACACCGGGGAGCTGTTTTTT.

This clone was seen many times. This chain connects TRBV5-1 to TRBJ2-5, with D perhaps TRBD2 (6 bases). This CDR3 has 14 residues. Germline-derived CDR1 and CDR2 are SGHRS and YFSETQ. Trimming left V 4 bases short and J 7 bases short, with 17 bases between. The CDR3 nucleotides are TGCGCCAGCAGCCCTGAAGCGGGTCTGGGGACCCAGTACTTC. Amino acids: CASSPEAGLGTQYF. Full variable domain (rest looked up from reference TRBV5-1 and TRBJ2-5): KAGVTQTPRYLIKTRGQQVTLSCSPISGHRSVSWYQQTPGQGLQFLFEYFSETQRNKGNFPGRFSGRQFSNSRSEMNVSTLELGDSALYLCASSPEAGLGTQYFGPGTRLLVL.

This clone was observed once. The chain employs TRBV5-1 and TRBJ1-1; a possible D gene is TRBD1 (5 bases). Trimming removed 0 bases from V and 0 bases from J, with 12 bases in between. The CDR3 consists of 16 residues. The germline CDR1 and CDR2 sequences are SGHRS and YFSETQ. CDR3 in amino acids: CASSLAWGNMNTEAFF. The CDR3 DNA follows: TGCGCCAGCAGCTTGGCATGGGGGAACATGAACACTGAAGCTTTCTTT. The full variable domain, completed using reference TRBV5-1 and TRBJ1-1, is KAGVTQTPRYLIKTRGQQVTLSCSPISGHRSVSWYQQTPGQGLQFLFEYFSETQRNKGNFPGRFSGRQFSNSRSEMNVSTLELGDSALYLCASSLAWGNMNTEAFFGQGTRLTVV.

The chain recombines TRBV7-9 with TRBJ1-4, with 8 bases aligning to TRBD1. Germline-derived CDR1 and CDR2 are SEHNR and FQNEAQ (reference sequence). Trimming removed 3 bases from V and 7 bases from J; junction bases left unmatched: 7. CDR3 length: 15 amino acids. In DNA form, the CDR3 reads TGTGCCAGCAGCTTGCAGGGGGCGGGCGGTGAAAAACTGTTTTTT. This translates into CASSLQGAGGEKLFF.

The count of this clone is one. This chain joins TRBV4-1 and TRBJ2-1; D not certain. The V gene's germline CDR1 is MGHRA and CDR2 YSYEKL. The CDR3 has 17 amino acids. V lost 1 base and J 0 bases, leaving 13 bases between the germline ends. The CDR3 here is CASSQGSVRSSYNEQFF. DNA for the CDR3: TGCGCCAGCAGCCAAGGTTCGGTCAGGAGCTCCTACAATGAGCAGTTCTTC.

In this sample, this clone turned up a few times. The chain couples TRBV14 to TRBJ2-3; D tentatively fits TRBD1 or TRBD2 (5 bases each). Trimming pared 0 bases from V and 4 bases from J, leaving 8 bases between. CDR1 is SGHDN and CDR2 is FVKESK in the germline V gene. The CDR3 extends over 14 amino acids. The CDR3 DNA sequence: TGTGCCAGCAGCCAAGATAGGGGACCAGATACGCAGTATTTT. It yields the protein CASSQDRGPDTQYF.

The gene calls are TRBV7-2 and TRBJ2-3; either TRBD1 or TRBD2 may fit D (6 bases each). The V gene's germline CDR1 is SGHTA and CDR2 FQGNSA. The CDR3 loop spans 15 amino acids. Trimming cost V 2 bases and J 7 bases, with 16 bases left between them. CDR3 sequence (DNA): TGTGCCAGCAGCTTAACGGGGGCCATTCTAAATACGCAGTATTTT. Amino acid sequence: CASSLTGAILNTQYF.

V gene TRBV5-4 combines with J gene TRBJ2-6, with unresolved D. The CDR3 is 15 residues long. The germline gives CDR1 SGHNT, CDR2 YYREEE (reference sequence). The V end was cut by 4 bases, the J end by 1 base, with 9 bases between. Written as DNA, the CDR3 is TGTGCCAGCAGCCCGCCGTGGTCTGGGGCCAACGTCCTGACTTTC. Encoded protein: CASSPPWSGANVLTF.

The V and J genes are TRBV29-1 and TRBJ1-3; TRBD1 might be the D (5 bases). The V and J ends lost 1 base and 0 bases respectively, with 13 bases between them. The germline V gene has CDR1 SQVTM and CDR2 ANQGSEA. This CDR3 has 16 residues. The CDR3, as DNA: TGCAGCGTTGAAGGTGGGGCAGAACACTCTGGAAACACCATATATTTT. Translated, it gives CSVEGGAEHSGNTIYF.

The chain joins TRBV28 to TRBJ1-3; D gene ambiguous. Germline CDR1 MDHEN, CDR2 SYDVKM. The CDR3 contains 16 residues. The germline V and J ends were trimmed by 6 bases and 0 bases, with 15 bases remaining between them. The CDR3 DNA is TGTGCCAGCAGCCACCGGGTGGGGTCCTCTGGAAACACCATATATTTT. It yields the protein CASSHRVGSSGNTIYF.